This TCR beta chain was retrieved from a study of cytomegalovirus exposure and HLA in healthy donors. This clone was counted only a few times. The study ran its PCR with 60 Vbeta and 13 Jbeta primers. Clones were sequenced by immunoSEQ multiplex PCR, and TCRdb holds only the in-frame ones, with some missing. The table includes 100,000 to 150,000 clones, approximately 82% detected once. Sequencing input: PBMCs. The clonotype comes from a man between 18 and 29 years old in good health and CMV-seropositive.

The CDR3 is CASSEGTGGYNEQFF. The CDR3 DNA follows: TGTGCCAGCAGTGAAGGGACAGGGGGGTACAATGAGCAGTTCTTC. This chain uses TRBV6-1 with TRBJ2-1; 10 bases agree with TRBD1. Trimming cost V 1 base and J 4 bases; bases outside gene matches: 1. The germline V gene has CDR1 MNHNS and CDR2 SASEGT. CDR3 size: 15 residues.